The 20 T cell receptor beta chains in this list originate from one sample, sequenced in a study of cytomegalovirus exposure and HLA in healthy donors (dated by TCRdb to about 2017). Library construction relied on the immunoSEQ multiplex PCR assay. The multiplex PCR relied on a mix of 60 forward primers for TCR Vbeta segments and 13 reverse primers for TCR Jbeta segments. In TCRdb, the immuneACCESS table is reduced to in-frame sequences with V and J assigned. These tables do not hold every clone; where another copy was compared, an unresolved V gene accounts for under half, and the others remain unexplained. Here the sample has about 170,000 clones; over 70% occur a single time. Approximately 3.4% of the sample is held by the ten biggest clonotypes. Material for sequencing was PBMCs. All receptors derive from a woman aged 45-65 years in good health and CMV-seropositive.

The gene calls are TRBV7-2 and TRBJ1-1; D unclear. The CDR3 covers 14 residues. Germline CDR1 SGHTA, CDR2 FQGNSA. Trimming left V 5 bases short and J 1 base short, with 11 bases between. CDR3 DNA: TGTGCCAGCAGCCCCGGGAGGGCGAACACTGAAGCTTTCTTT. This encodes CASSPGRANTEAFF.

The CDR3 nucleotides read TGTGCCAGCAGCACCCGACAGGGTAGCGAGCAGTACTTC. It encodes CASSTRQGSEQYF. The V and J genes are TRBV7-2 and TRBJ2-7; 7 bases map to TRBD1. With 5 bases clipped from V and 6 bases from J, the junction kept 7 bases outside the gene matches. Germline V CDR1 and CDR2: SGHTA, FQGNSA. There are 13 residues in the CDR3. The full variable domain, rest sourced from reference TRBV7-2 and TRBJ2-7, is GAGVSQSPSNKVTEKGKDVELRCDPISGHTALYWYRQSLGQGLEFLIYFQGNSAPDKSGLPSDRFSAERTGGSVSTLTIQRTQQEDSAVYLCASSTRQGSEQYFGPGTRLTVT.

The rearrangement joins TRBV7-8 to TRBJ2-1, with 13 nucleotides matching TRBD2. The trim removed 4 bases at V and 2 bases at J, leaving 2 bases unmatched. CDR3 size: 16 residues. From germline, CDR1 is SGHVS and CDR2 FQNEAQ. The CDR3 DNA follows: TGTGCCAGCAGCTCACTAGCGGGAGGGGCCTACAATGAGCAGTTCTTC. This encodes CASSSLAGGAYNEQFF.

The CDR3 loop reads CASSFSRGTGGEKLFF. The CDR3 coding sequence is TGTGCCAGCAGTTTCTCTCGGGGAACAGGGGGCGAAAAACTGTTTTTT. The V call is TRBV27, the J call TRBJ1-4, with TRBD1 identical over 9 bases. The CDR3 totals 16 residues. CDR1 and CDR2 (germline): MNHEY, SMNVEV (reference sequence). Unmatched junction bases numbered 10, after V lost 3 bases and J lost 8 bases.

As concerns this clone: One end of the junction varies from germline; a read error may be responsible. The V call is TRBV27, the J call TRBJ2-4; TRBD2 agrees at 10 bases. Germline V gene sequence: CDR1 MNHEY, CDR2 SMNVEV (reference sequence). This CDR3 has 16 amino acids. Written as DNA, the CDR3 is TGTGCCAGCAGATTGACTAGCGGGTTAGCCAAAAACAGTCAGTACTTC. Protein: CASRLTSGLAKNSQYF.

This clone occurred a few times. The V and J genes are TRBV9 and TRBJ2-2; tentatively, D is TRBD1 (6 bases). V was pared by 1 base and J by 4 bases, with 14 bases between. The CDR3 is 16 amino acids. Germline CDR1 is SGDLS and CDR2 is YYNGEE. For the CDR3, the DNA is TGTGCCAGCAGCGTATTCAGGGGAGATGGCACCGGGGAGCTGTTTTTT. This sequence encodes CASSVFRGDGTGELFF.

The chain has TRBV4-3 and TRBJ2-7; tentative D call: TRBD2 (6 bases). CDR3 length: 20 residues. CDR1 is LGHNA, CDR2 YSLEER, per germline. V lost 2 bases, J lost 5 bases, and 31 bases lay in between. The CDR3 sequence: CASSQRRAGSPREPIHEQYF. CDR3 sequence (DNA): TGCGCCAGCAGCCAAAGGAGGGCCGGATCACCTCGGGAGCCCATTCACGAGCAGTACTTC.

This clone has only a few counts. The chain is built from TRBV4-1 and TRBJ2-1, with D unclear. Trimming cost V 4 bases and J 4 bases, with 8 bases left between them. The CDR3 extends over 13 amino acids. CDR1 is MGHRA and CDR2 is YSYEKL in the germline V gene. CDR3 DNA sequence: TGCGCCAGCAGCCTCGACTTGTACAATGAGCAGTTCTTC. This sequence encodes CASSLDLYNEQFF.

This chain links TRBV7-3 with TRBJ1-2, with D maybe TRBD1 (6 bases). CDR3 length: 15 amino acids. Trimming shortened V by 4 bases and J by 3 bases, and 15 bases separated the two germline ends. CDR1 and CDR2 (germline): SGHTA, FQGTGA. The CDR3 spells CASSWKPDSHYGYTF. The CDR3 DNA is TGTGCCAGCAGCTGGAAACCGGACAGCCACTATGGCTACACCTTC.

This chain joins TRBV7-9 and TRBJ1-4; unclear D gene. V was trimmed by 5 bases and J by 7 bases, leaving 17 bases between them. CDR1 and CDR2 (germline): SEHNR, FQNEAQ (reference sequence). This CDR3 region has 15 residues. The CDR3 coding sequence is TGTGCCAGCAGCATTTCGGCTGAGGGCTCTGAAAAACTGTTTTTT. This sequence encodes CASSISAEGSEKLFF.

This clone was observed many times. J is TRBJ2-7 and V is TRBV7-8; D is unclear. The CDR3 runs to 14 residues. Trimming took 8 bases from V and 6 from J, leaving 20 bases between them. Germline CDR1 is SGHVS and CDR2 is FQNEAQ. CDR3 in amino acids: CASQTSARPLEQYF. The DNA for the CDR3 is TGTGCCAGCCAAACATCGGCGCGGCCCCTCGAGCAGTACTTC.

The chain has TRBV7-9 and TRBJ1-1; tentative D call: TRBD1 (5 bases). The V gene lost 10 bases and the J gene lost 1 base, with 19 bases spanning the gap. The germline gives CDR1 SEHNR, CDR2 FQNEAQ (reference sequence). The CDR3 is 15 amino acids. Here the CDR3 DNA reads TGTGCCATCGACTCACTGGGGGGTCGGAACACTGAAGCTTTCTTT. Its translation: CAIDSLGGRNTEAFF.

This sequence joins TRBV15 and TRBJ2-5; no reliable D call. The V gene's germline CDR1 is LNHNV and CDR2 YYDKDF (reference sequence). This CDR3 is built from 12 residues. Deletions cut 1 base from V and 2 bases from J, with 2 bases between. This chain's CDR3 is CATSRAQETQYF. The CDR3 DNA sequence: TGTGCCACCAGCAGAGCGCAAGAGACCCAGTACTTC.

This clone was counted a few times. The chain links TRBV11-2 to TRBJ2-3; TRBD1 matches 9 bases. The junction had 12 bases not matched to a gene; V was cut back by 8 bases and J by 0 bases. Germline CDR1 SGHAT, CDR2 FQNNGV. CDR3 size: 17 residues. CDR3 in DNA: TGTGCCAGCCACCGCGGGGCGGGACAGGGAAGCACAGATACGCAGTATTTT. It yields the protein CASHRGAGQGSTDTQYF.

The chain joins TRBV18 to TRBJ1-1, with unresolved D. Trimming shortened V by 3 bases and J by 6 bases, and 20 bases separated the two germline ends. From germline, CDR1 is KGHSH and CDR2 LQKENI. There are 16 residues in the CDR3. In DNA, the CDR3 is TGTGCCAGCTCACCTTACCCGGGCGGGGAGGGCGCTGAAGCTTTCTTT. Protein product: CASSPYPGGEGAEAFF.

The rearrangement joins TRBV30 to TRBJ2-3; no reliable D call. This CDR3 contains 12 residues. The V end was cut by 1 base, the J end by 3 bases, with 5 bases between. Germline assignment: CDR1 GTSNPN and CDR2 SVGIG (reference sequence). CDR3: CAWSAFTDTQYF. The CDR3 bases are TGTGCCTGGAGTGCTTTTACAGATACGCAGTATTTT.

This clone was observed a few times. CDR3 nucleotide sequence: TGCGCCAGCAGTGCTAACTCCCGCACAGATACGCAGTATTTT. Protein sequence: CASSANSRTDTQYF. The rearrangement links TRBV5-1 to TRBJ2-3; no firm D call. The length of the CDR3 is 14 residues. Looked up from germline, CDR1 is SGHRS and CDR2 is YFSETQ. V dropped 5 bases and J dropped 1 base, with 11 bases sitting between them.

This clone was seen only a few times. This rearrangement joins TRBV6-1 to TRBJ2-5; 9 bases map to TRBD2. Germline CDR1 reads MNHNS; CDR2 reads SASEGT. J was trimmed by 5 bases and V by 9 bases; bases with no gene match: 10. The CDR3 sequence is 14 residues long. CDR3 nucleotide sequence: TGTGCCAGTACTACTAGCGGGCGCTCGGAGACCCAGTACTTC. Encoded protein: CASTTSGRSETQYF.

The CDR3, as DNA: TGTGCCAGCTCACCACTGGGACTAGCGGATATTTACGAGCAGTACTTC. Protein: CASSPLGLADIYEQYF. The gene calls are TRBV18 and TRBJ2-7; 11 bases map to TRBD2. CDR3 length: 16 amino acids. Germline V gives CDR1 KGHSH, CDR2 LQKENI. J was trimmed by 4 bases and V by 1 base; bases with no gene match: 6.

Only a few counts were recorded for this clone. This rearrangement joins TRBV10-3 to TRBJ1-4, with no clear D. This CDR3 comprises 12 residues. Germline-derived CDR1 and CDR2 are ENHRY and SYGVKD. With 2 bases removed from V and 7 bases from J, the gap between germline ends came to 5 bases. CDR3 in amino acids: CAISENGEKLFF. The CDR3 DNA is TGTGCCATCAGTGAGAACGGTGAAAAACTGTTTTTT.